The 21 T cell receptor beta chains given below trace back to one sample, sequenced in a study of blood T cell repertoires in COVID-19. Clones were sequenced by immunoSEQ multiplex PCR, and TCRdb holds only the in-frame ones, with some missing. Of around 470,000 clones listed, 90% are singletons. Sequencing was performed on PBMCs or T cells enriched from blood (not recorded which). The source is a man aged 18 to 30 who had recovered from COVID-19.

The chain couples TRBV18 to TRBJ1-2; D call uncertain. Trimming took off 1 base at V and 4 bases at J, with 10 bases between the two ends. The CDR3 loop spans 14 amino acids. CDR1 is KGHSH, CDR2 LQKENI, per germline. The CDR3 here is CASSPLVVGYGYTF. DNA of the CDR3: TGTGCCAGCTCACCACTAGTGGTTGGCTATGGCTACACCTTC.

This chain links TRBV6-5 with TRBJ1-1, with 7 bases fitting TRBD1. Trimming removed 2 bases from V and 8 bases from J; junction bases left unmatched: 8. The CDR3 totals 14 residues. Germline V gene data show CDR1 as MNHEY and CDR2 as SVGAGI. CDR3 loop: CASSYGQVGREAFF. As DNA, the CDR3 is TGTGCCAGCAGTTACGGACAGGTGGGGCGCGAAGCTTTCTTT.

The chain uses TRBV11-2 and TRBJ2-1, with 11 nucleotides matching TRBD2. The CDR3 has 15 amino acids. CDR1 is SGHAT, CDR2 FQNNGV, per germline. The V segment lost 5 bases and the J segment 4 bases; nucleotides outside the gene matches: 4. CDR3 residues: CASSGGTSGYNEQFF. Here the CDR3 DNA reads TGTGCCAGCAGCGGGGGGACTAGCGGTTACAATGAGCAGTTCTTC.

The rearrangement uses TRBV7-2 and TRBJ1-5; 8 bases match TRBD1. Germline V gives CDR1 SGHTA, CDR2 FQGNSA. The trim removed 5 bases at V and 6 bases at J, leaving 9 bases unmatched. The CDR3 is 15 amino acids. The CDR3 sequence is CASSQTGGSGQPQHF. For the CDR3, the DNA is TGTGCCAGCAGCCAAACAGGGGGTTCGGGTCAGCCCCAGCATTTT. Using reference TRBV7-2 and TRBJ1-5 for the parts outside the CDR3, the full variable domain is GAGVSQSPSNKVTEKGKDVELRCDPISGHTALYWYRQSLGQGLEFLIYFQGNSAPDKSGLPSDRFSAERTGGSVSTLTIQRTQQEDSAVYLCASSQTGGSGQPQHFGDGTRLSIL.

The CDR3 region is CASGYSTGMNTEAFF. DNA for the CDR3: TGTGCTAGTGGTTACTCGACAGGGATGAACACTGAAGCTTTCTTT. The V and J genes are TRBV12-5 and TRBJ1-1; 7 nucleotides agree with TRBD1. This CDR3 contains 15 residues. Germline-derived CDR1 and CDR2 are LGHNT and FRNRAP. The trim removed 4 bases at V and 0 bases at J, leaving 5 bases unmatched.

This chain uses TRBV19 with TRBJ1-1, with D possibly matching TRBD1 (5 bases). V dropped 3 bases and J dropped 0 bases, with 14 bases sitting between them. Germline assignment: CDR1 LNHDA and CDR2 SQIVND (reference sequence). The CDR3 runs 16 residues. CDR3 region: CASSIGLAGLNTEAFF. The CDR3 bases are TGTGCCAGTAGTATTGGATTGGCGGGGCTGAACACTGAAGCTTTCTTT.

J is TRBJ1-6 and V is TRBV18; 10 bases fit TRBD1. Germline V CDR1 and CDR2: KGHSH, LQKENI. With V trimmed by 6 bases and J by 6 bases, 5 bases remained unmatched. The CDR3 is made up of 15 amino acids. Here the CDR3 DNA reads TGTGCCAGCTCCCTGGGACAGGGGCCTAATTCACCCCTCCACTTT. This gives the protein CASSLGQGPNSPLHF.

The chain uses TRBV7-6 and TRBJ2-5, with TRBD1 matching 7 bases. CDR1 SGHVS and CDR2 FNYEAQ come from the germline V gene. This CDR3 is built from 15 residues. Losses at the gene ends were 5 bases for V and 4 bases for J; bases not matched to a gene: 10. CDR3 DNA: TGTGCCAGCAGCCCTACAGGGGCCATTGCAGAGACCCAGTACTTC. As protein: CASSPTGAIAETQYF.

This chain connects TRBV5-1 to TRBJ2-7; TRBD1 agrees at 10 bases. Germline CDR1 and CDR2: SGHRS and YFSETQ. The CDR3 is 16 residues long. The ends lost 4 bases at V and 2 bases at J; junction bases unmatched: 9. CDR3 bases: TGCGCCAGCAGCCCGACGCCGGGACAGGGGACCTACGAGCAGTACTTC. It translates to CASSPTPGQGTYEQYF.

V and J are TRBV5-6 and TRBJ1-4, with TRBD1 as a possible D gene (6 bases). Germline CDR1 reads SGHDT; CDR2 reads YYEEEE. CDR3 size: 14 residues. Between the trimmed V and J ends, which lost 6 bases and 8 bases, there was a span of 17 bases. For the CDR3, the DNA is TGTGCCAGCAATATCCAGGGGAGAAGGGAAAAACTGTTTTTT. Encoded protein: CASNIQGRREKLFF.

CDR3 in DNA: TGTGCCAGCAGGCTTAGCGGGAGGGCCTCCCCCAAAGAGAGCGAGCAGTACTTC. Its translation is CASRLSGRASPKESEQYF. This rearrangement joins TRBV5-4 to TRBJ2-7, with TRBD2 identical over 11 bases. CDR1 SGHNT and CDR2 YYREEE come from the germline V gene (reference sequence). J gave up 6 bases and V 5 bases, and 19 bases lay outside the gene matches. This CDR3 spans 18 amino acids.

The rearrangement joins TRBV5-1 to TRBJ1-6; 7 bases match TRBD1. In germline, CDR1 is SGHRS, CDR2 YFSETQ. The CDR3 is 17 amino acids. Trimming cost V 4 bases and J 6 bases; bases outside gene matches: 13. This CDR3 is CASSPARWDSFNSPLHF. DNA for the CDR3: TGCGCCAGCAGCCCTGCACGCTGGGACAGCTTTAATTCACCCCTCCACTTT.

The chain recombines TRBV19 with TRBJ1-1; the D is unclear. The CDR3 loop spans 14 amino acids. Looked up from germline, CDR1 is LNHDA and CDR2 is SQIVND (reference sequence). Trimming took off 1 base at V and 2 bases at J, with 8 bases between the two ends. The CDR3, as DNA: TGTGCCAGTAGTATAGGGTCGGTTAACACTGAAGCTTTCTTT. Its protein product is CASSIGSVNTEAFF.

Here the CDR3 reads CASSSPGDSGNTIYF. In nucleotides, the CDR3 is TGTGCCAGCAGTTCGCCAGGGGACTCTGGAAACACCATATATTTT. The chain couples TRBV6-6 to TRBJ1-3, with D perhaps TRBD1 (6 bases). V lost 4 bases to trimming and J lost 0 bases, with 10 bases between them. The CDR3 totals 15 residues. Germline V gives CDR1 MNHNY, CDR2 SVGAGI (reference sequence).

This chain's CDR3 is CASRRHLGRGPTEAFF. The CDR3 DNA follows: TGTGCCAGCCGTAGACACCTCGGGAGGGGGCCCACTGAAGCTTTCTTT. The V and J genes are TRBV28 and TRBJ1-1, with 7 nucleotides matching TRBD1. This CDR3 has 16 residues. The V gene end was trimmed by 8 bases and the J gene end by 4 bases; junction bases not matched to a gene: 16. Germline CDR1 reads MDHEN; CDR2 reads SYDVKM.

The chain uses TRBV2 and TRBJ1-5, with 8 bases fitting TRBD1. This CDR3 is 16 amino acids long. From germline, CDR1 is SNHLY and CDR2 FYNNEI. V lost 6 bases to trimming and J lost 1 base; unmatched junction nucleotides: 8. CDR3 bases: TGTGCCAGCAGACATCCCCAGGGGGCCAGCAATCAGCCCCAGCATTTT. This codes for CASRHPQGASNQPQHF.

The chain employs TRBV11-1 and TRBJ1-4; tentatively, D is TRBD1 (5 bases). Germline assignment: CDR1 SGHAT and CDR2 FQDESV (reference sequence). With 5 bases removed from V and 8 bases from J, the gap between germline ends came to 18 bases. The CDR3 spans 15 residues. CDR3 sequence: CASSPSGGGEEKLFF. The CDR3 DNA reads TGTGCCAGCAGCCCTAGCGGGGGAGGCGAGGAAAAACTGTTTTTT.

The V call is TRBV3-1 (or the pseudogene TRBV3-2), the J call TRBJ1-3; 7 bases fit TRBD1. The CDR3 consists of 17 residues. From germline, CDR1 is LGHDT and CDR2 YNNKEL (reference sequence). Trimming took 1 base from V and 0 from J; bases not matched to a gene: 6. CDR3 in DNA: TGTGCCAGCAGCCAAGGGACAGGCCGTATCTCTGGAAACACCATATATTTT. This codes for CASSQGTGRISGNTIYF.

CDR3 nucleotide sequence: TGCAGCGGGGTGCTAGCGGGAGGAATTATTGAGCAGTTCTTC. This gives the protein CSGVLAGGIIEQFF. V usage is TRBV29-1 and J usage is TRBJ2-1, with TRBD2 identical over 11 bases. Germline V CDR1 and CDR2: SQVTM, ANQGSEA. This CDR3 is built from 14 residues. V lost 7 bases to trimming and J lost 9 bases; unmatched junction nucleotides: 11.

The V call is TRBV15, the J call TRBJ2-2; possible D gene TRBD2, 6 bases. The CDR3 sequence is 17 residues long. V was clipped by 3 bases and J by 5 bases, with 19 bases between them. CDR1 LNHNV and CDR2 YYDKDF come from the germline V gene (reference sequence). The DNA for the CDR3 is TGTGCCACCAGCAGTGACCCCCGTGGGGGGATTACCGGGGAGCTGTTTTTT. It yields the protein CATSSDPRGGITGELFF.

The genes are TRBV2 and TRBJ2-1; D might be TRBD2 (6 bases). CDR1 is SNHLY, CDR2 FYNNEI, per germline. This CDR3 has 15 amino acids. The ends were cut back, 5 bases at V and 12 bases at J, with 23 bases in the middle. The CDR3 here is CASSSGPAAGPGQFF. In DNA form, the CDR3 reads TGTGCCAGCAGTTCAGGGCCTGCGGCGGGACCCGGGCAGTTCTTC.